These 13 T cell receptor beta chains were sequenced from one sample in a study of cytomegalovirus exposure and HLA in healthy donors (dated by TCRdb to the late 2010s). Library prep was done by the immunoSEQ multiplex PCR assay. For the multiplex PCR, a mixture combining 60 forward primers for TCR Vbeta segments and 13 reverse primers for TCR Jbeta segments was used. The table comes from immuneACCESS by way of TCRdb, which keeps in-frame sequences with V and J called. Part of the clones is missing from these tables; in studies checked, under half for an unresolved V gene and the rest for unknown reasons. The sample table contains approximately 150,000 clones; only one count was recorded for roughly 80% of them. More than 4% of the sample rests with the top ten. The sequenced sample consisted of PBMCs. The receptor set was obtained from a man aged 40-55 years in good health and CMV-seronegative.

This clone was observed a handful of times. The chain couples TRBV7-2 to TRBJ1-1; 7 positions match TRBD1. The CDR3 spans 15 residues. Trimming took 0 bases from V and 5 from J; bases not matched to a gene: 6. CDR1 is SGHTA and CDR2 is FQGNSA in the germline V gene. The CDR3 sequence is CASSLAFTGETEAFF. DNA for the CDR3: TGTGCCAGCAGCTTAGCGTTTACAGGGGAAACTGAAGCTTTCTTT.

This chain uses TRBV5-8 with TRBJ2-1; 11 bases are shared with TRBD1. The germline CDR1 and CDR2 sequences are SGHTS and YDEGEE. The CDR3 spans 16 residues. With V trimmed by 0 bases and J by 6 bases, 5 bases remained unmatched. The CDR3 sequence: CASSLAGGQGGNEQFF. The CDR3 DNA is TGTGCCAGCAGCTTGGCCGGGGGACAGGGGGGCAATGAGCAGTTCTTC.

This chain connects TRBV11-2 to TRBJ2-7; TRBD1 matches at 8 bases. This CDR3 region has 14 residues. The germline gives CDR1 SGHAT, CDR2 FQNNGV. V lost 0 bases and J lost 6; bases outside the gene matches: 4. This chain's CDR3 is CASSLDAGGLEQYF. The CDR3 coding sequence is TGTGCCAGCAGCTTAGATGCAGGGGGCCTCGAGCAGTACTTC.

This clone showed up just once. The J gene is TRBJ2-7, the V gene TRBV6-6, with D possibly matching TRBD1 (6 bases). The CDR3 loop spans 15 amino acids. Germline CDR1 reads MNHNY; CDR2 reads SVGAGI (reference sequence). Trimming took 0 bases from V and 4 from J, leaving 13 bases between them. The CDR3 is CASSYSERGTYEQYF. The CDR3 DNA follows: TGTGCCAGCAGTTACTCGGAGAGGGGGACGTACGAGCAGTACTTC.

This chain uses TRBV19 with TRBJ1-6; the match to TRBD1 covers 7 bases. The germline gives CDR1 LNHDA, CDR2 SQIVND (reference sequence). V shed 4 bases, J shed 4 bases, and the junction held 10 bases outside the gene matches. The CDR3 sequence is 17 residues long. In nucleotides, the CDR3 is TGTGCCAGTAGTACTCGTCCCGGGACAGCTTATAATTCACCCCTCCACTTT. Its protein is CASSTRPGTAYNSPLHF.

This chain uses TRBV7-2 with TRBJ2-7; TRBD1 matches at 7 bases. CDR1 is SGHTA, CDR2 FQGNSA, per germline. CDR3 length equals 15 residues. V was clipped by 1 base and J by 3 bases; unmatched bases: 6. Written as DNA, the CDR3 is TGTGCCAGCAGCTTAGAGGCAGGGGGTCGCTACGAGCAGTACTTC. Translation gives CASSLEAGGRYEQYF.

The chain joins TRBV2 to TRBJ1-3, with a possible D match to TRBD1 (6 bases). Germline CDR1 and CDR2: SNHLY and FYNNEI. The CDR3 has 15 amino acids. V lost 6 bases and J lost 0, with 12 bases in between. Here the CDR3 DNA reads TGTGCCAGCAGATCACAGGGATACTCTGGAAACACCATATATTTT. The encoded protein is CASRSQGYSGNTIYF.

The chain has TRBV7-3 and TRBJ1-2; D unresolved. CDR3 size: 16 residues. Germline V gives CDR1 SGHTA, CDR2 FQGTGA. The V end was cut by 2 bases, the J end by 5 bases, with 18 bases between. The CDR3 here is CASSLGSVGVEYGYTF. CDR3 DNA sequence: TGTGCCAGCAGCTTAGGTTCAGTGGGCGTTGAGTATGGCTACACCTTC.

The CDR3 region is CASSLTLSRVRDGYTF. DNA of the CDR3: TGTGCCAGCAGCTTAACACTTAGCAGGGTTCGAGATGGCTACACCTTC. V usage is TRBV7-8 and J usage is TRBJ1-2; possible D gene TRBD1, 5 bases. V was trimmed by 2 bases and J by 6 bases, leaving 19 bases between them. In germline, CDR1 is SGHVS, CDR2 FQNEAQ. The CDR3 runs to 16 residues.

This clone was picked up a small number of times. This chain connects TRBV27 to TRBJ2-5; 11 bases fit TRBD2. Germline assignment: CDR1 MNHEY and CDR2 SMNVEV (reference sequence). V lost 5 bases, J lost 5 bases, and 10 bases stayed unmatched. This CDR3 has 16 residues. DNA for the CDR3: TGTGCCAGCAGTACCCCCACTAGCGGGGGAGGGGAGACCCAGTACTTC. Translated, it gives CASSTPTSGGGETQYF.

The chain links TRBV7-2 to TRBJ1-4; D perhaps matches TRBD1 (5 bases). V was trimmed by 4 bases and J by 7 bases, leaving 22 bases between them. CDR1 and CDR2 (germline): SGHTA, FQGNSA. The CDR3 contains 17 residues. CDR3 DNA: TGTGCCAGCAGCTCTAGTTGGGGCCCCGCTGTCGGTGAAAAACTGTTTTTT. Amino acids: CASSSSWGPAVGEKLFF.

The chain employs TRBV7-9 and TRBJ2-7, with a possible D match to TRBD2 (5 bases). V lost 2 bases and J 0 bases, leaving 8 bases between the germline ends. There are 14 residues in the CDR3. In germline, CDR1 is SEHNR, CDR2 FQNEAQ (reference sequence). This chain's CDR3 is CASSLRESSYEQYF. The CDR3 region has the DNA TGTGCCAGCAGCTTAAGGGAGAGCTCCTACGAGCAGTACTTC.

The chain employs TRBV25-1 and TRBJ1-5, with D possibly matching TRBD1 (6 bases). The CDR3 length is 14 residues. Trimming stripped 2 bases from V and 5 bases from J, with 10 bases between. Germline CDR1 reads MGHDK; CDR2 reads SYGVNS. The CDR3 spells CASSETGLYQPQHF. The CDR3 DNA is TGTGCCAGCAGTGAAACAGGGTTGTATCAGCCCCAGCATTTT.